These 6 T cell receptor beta chains share one sample of origin, sequenced in a study of T-cell memory formation after mild COVID-19. Via MiXCR, TCRdb re-called the 5' RACE reads, giving one row per CDR3 protein. The data hold approximately 150,000 distinct CDR3 sequences, with less than 20% observed a single time. Specimen: PBMCs or a T cell subset sorted from them (not recorded which). These receptors were collected from an adult woman who had mild COVID-19 (a few samples of this study predate the infection). Cell type and time point are not known.

This clonotype has a handful of counts. V gene TRBV18 combines with J gene TRBJ2-1; TRBD2 agrees at 9 bases. Unmatched junction bases numbered 6, after V lost 3 bases and J lost 6 bases. CDR3 length: 15 residues. Germline CDR1 and CDR2: KGHSH and LQKENI. For the CDR3, the DNA is TGTGCCAGCTCACCTCGTAGCGGGAGCTCCAATGAGCAGTTCTTC. Translating it yields CASSPRSGSSNEQFF.

The rearrangement uses TRBV4-3 and TRBJ2-1; 11 bases fit TRBD2. After removal of 4 bases from V and 7 bases from J, the junction contained 6 bases not matched to a gene. The CDR3 length is 15 residues. CDR1 and CDR2 from the germline V gene are LGHNA and YSLEER. CDR3 protein: CASSRLAGGGNEQFF. The CDR3 coding sequence is TGCGCCAGCAGCCGCCTAGCGGGGGGTGGGAATGAGCAGTTCTTC.

J is TRBJ2-7 and V is TRBV3-1; D unresolved. There are 13 residues in the CDR3. Trimming left V 3 bases short and J 3 bases short, with 9 bases between. Germline values: CDR1 LGHDT, CDR2 YNNKEL (reference sequence). The CDR3 reads CASSHQGIYEQYF. In DNA form, the CDR3 reads TGTGCCAGCAGCCACCAAGGTATCTACGAGCAGTACTTC.

A few counts support this clonotype. The rearrangement links TRBV29-1 to TRBJ2-7; possibly TRBD2 for D (6 bases). The germline V and J ends were trimmed by 7 bases and 3 bases, with 16 bases remaining between them. The CDR3 is 13 amino acids. CDR1 and CDR2 (germline): SQVTM, ANQGSEA. CDR3 amino acids: CSAQVAANYEQYF. The CDR3 bases are TGCAGCGCCCAGGTAGCGGCGAACTACGAGCAGTACTTC.

This clonotype was seen a handful of times. The V call is TRBV18, the J call TRBJ2-2; 8 nucleotides line up with TRBD1. Trimming removed 3 bases from V and 13 bases from J; junction bases left unmatched: 10. The CDR3 is made up of 14 amino acids. Per the germline V gene, CDR1 is KGHSH and CDR2 is LQKENI. The CDR3: CASSPGTGLRRLFF. In DNA, the CDR3 is TGTGCCAGCTCACCTGGGACAGGCCTCCGGCGGCTGTTTTTT.

The chain couples TRBV15 to TRBJ2-7, with 9 bases matching TRBD2. This CDR3 is built from 13 residues. V lost 3 bases to trimming and J lost 4 bases; unmatched junction nucleotides: 1. The germline V gene encodes CDR1 LNHNV and CDR2 YYDKDF (reference sequence). In DNA, the CDR3 is TGTGCCACCAGCAGGCGGGGGGGTTACGAGCAGTACTTC. It translates to CATSRRGGYEQYF.